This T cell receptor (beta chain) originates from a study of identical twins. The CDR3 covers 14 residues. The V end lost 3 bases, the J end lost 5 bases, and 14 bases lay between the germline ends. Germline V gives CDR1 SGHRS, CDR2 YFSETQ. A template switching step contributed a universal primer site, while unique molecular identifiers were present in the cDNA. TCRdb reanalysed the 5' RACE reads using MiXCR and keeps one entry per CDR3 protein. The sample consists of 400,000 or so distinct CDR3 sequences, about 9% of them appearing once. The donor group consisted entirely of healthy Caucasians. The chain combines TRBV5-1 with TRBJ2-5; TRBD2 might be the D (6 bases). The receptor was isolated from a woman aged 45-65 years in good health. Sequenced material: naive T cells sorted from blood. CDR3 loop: CASSSGTSSETQYF. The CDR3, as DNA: TGCGCCAGCAGCTCCGGGACTTCTTCGGAGACCCAGTACTTC. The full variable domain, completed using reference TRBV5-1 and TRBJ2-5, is KAGVTQTPRYLIKTRGQQVTLSCSPISGHRSVSWYQQTPGQGLQFLFEYFSETQRNKGNFPGRFSGRQFSNSRSEMNVSTLELGDSALYLCASSSGTSSETQYFGPGTRLLVL.